This paragraph reports one T cell receptor (beta chain). This record belongs to a study of blood T cell repertoires in COVID-19. For the study at large: Specimens from acute and convalescent COVID-19 originated in the United States, Italy and Spain. From T cells, B-cell-depleted T cells, or PBMCs came the material, which was cDNA or gDNA.

This CDR3 comprises 15 residues. Trimming left V 9 bases short and J 0 bases short, with 14 bases between. The germline gives CDR1 SGHAT, CDR2 FQNNGV. In the source study's methods: Scientists estimated how many nucleated cells there were by amplifying reference gene primers. The data were produced by immunoSEQ multiplex PCR, yet TCRdb's version contains in-frame clones alone and is incomplete. D and trimming were read from the DNA, whereas the V and J calls and clone size are those reported in that table. The data show 170,000 or so clones, approximately 88% seen once. Material: peripheral blood. The chain carries TRBV11-2 and TRBJ1-4; perhaps TRBD1 as D (6 bases). The sequence derives from a woman aged 55-69 years with acute or convalescent COVID-19. The CDR3: CASCRGLATNEKLFF. The CDR3 nucleotides are TGTGCCAGTTGCAGGGGCCTTGCAACTAATGAAAAACTGTTTTTT.